This is a list of T cell receptor beta chains from one sample in a study of human T cells and chemical hapten exposure. TCRdb reprocessed the RACE reads via MiXCR and lists one record per CDR3 protein. The data show roughly 380,000 distinct CDR3 sequences, with around 5.5% seen just once and 2.6% held by the top ten. The sequenced sample was whole blood, obtained in connection with sensitization to the hapten diphenylcyclopropenone (DPC). The source is a woman aged 50 to 60 with alopecia areata. Some clones in this sample may be carry-over from other donors' samples. Both conserved end residues are trimmed from each CDR3.

cdr3_aa: ASTNGGWSDDTQY
j_call: TRBJ2-3
v_call: TRBV6-2/TRBV6-3

cdr3_aa: ASSTTGLNQPQH
j_call: TRBJ1-5
v_call: TRBV7-2

cdr3_aa: ASSLALRGSGANVLT
j_call: TRBJ2-6
v_call: TRBV7-2

cdr3_aa: ASSSTIGTGGGNTIY
j_call: TRBJ1-3
v_call: TRBV7-9

cdr3_aa: ASSHREQF
j_call: TRBJ2-1
v_call: TRBV11-2

cdr3_aa: SASGGRDGYT
j_call: TRBJ1-2
v_call: TRBV20-1

cdr3_aa: ASSPGLAGDPDTQY
j_call: TRBJ2-3
v_call: TRBV12-3/TRBV12-4

cdr3_aa: ASSSPSGRTQY
j_call: TRBJ2-3
v_call: TRBV7-2

cdr3_aa: SARERLRGYT
j_call: TRBJ1-2
v_call: TRBV20-1

cdr3_aa: ASSLWGTKNTEAF
j_call: TRBJ1-1
v_call: TRBV28

cdr3_aa: ASSFSSKIYEQY
j_call: TRBJ2-7
v_call: TRBV5-1

cdr3_aa: ASVERGGEETQY
j_call: TRBJ2-5
v_call: TRBV5-1

cdr3_aa: ASSVGTSGARPQETQY
j_call: TRBJ2-5
v_call: TRBV27

cdr3_aa: ASSWDGSYGYT
j_call: TRBJ1-2
v_call: TRBV7-9

cdr3_aa: ASSYVRGRLAGDQETQY
j_call: TRBJ2-5
v_call: TRBV6-2/TRBV6-3

cdr3_aa: ASSEALRGTEAF
j_call: TRBJ1-1
v_call: TRBV2

cdr3_aa: ASSLGRLYNSPLH
j_call: TRBJ1-6
v_call: TRBV5-1

cdr3_aa: ASSTGRASTNYGYT
j_call: TRBJ1-2
v_call: TRBV9

cdr3_aa: ASRPGGGTDTQY
j_call: TRBJ2-3
v_call: TRBV27

cdr3_aa: ASSWTSQHDQPQH
j_call: TRBJ1-5
v_call: TRBV6-5

cdr3_aa: ASSYSIASGSGEQY
j_call: TRBJ2-7
v_call: TRBV6-2/TRBV6-3

cdr3_aa: ASKTVSSGNTIY
j_call: TRBJ1-3
v_call: TRBV28

cdr3_aa: ASSFEVAYNSPLH
j_call: TRBJ1-6
v_call: TRBV5-6

cdr3_aa: ASSGERYRGGETQY
j_call: TRBJ2-5
v_call: TRBV7-9

cdr3_aa: ASSLQGGALKSEQF
j_call: TRBJ2-1
v_call: TRBV7-3

cdr3_aa: SVRAGEGDNEQF
j_call: TRBJ2-1
v_call: TRBV29-1

cdr3_aa: ASALAGGPHEQY
j_call: TRBJ2-7
v_call: TRBV5-1

cdr3_aa: ASSQGLTEPDTQY
j_call: TRBJ2-3
v_call: TRBV4-2

cdr3_aa: ASSPPGPPEETQY
j_call: TRBJ2-5
v_call: TRBV7-3